This T cell receptor (beta chain) was documented in a study of T-cell memory formation after mild COVID-19. TCRdb recomputed calls from the 5' RACE reads with MiXCR, one row per CDR3 protein. The sample includes 350,000 or so distinct CDR3 sequences, roughly 20% seen only once; the top ten take about an eighth. Findings and limits, study-wide: The finding that pre-infection memory included some responding clones suggested that cross-reactive memory joined. Day 15 to 85 contractors were CD4/CD8 balanced; later expanders leaned CD4+. CM and EM subsets held most contracting CD4+ clones; EMRA held CD8+ ones.

Note on this clonotype: The antigen remains undetermined.

The CDR3 covers 23 residues. J gave up 3 bases and V 4 bases, and 27 bases lay outside the gene matches. Per germline, CDR1 MNHEY and CDR2 SVGEGT. The chain links TRBV6-2 or TRBV6-3 to TRBJ2-2; 9 bases are a match to TRBD1. Input material: PBMCs or a T cell subset sorted from them (not recorded which). The receptor was derived from an adult woman who had mild COVID-19 (a few samples of this study predate the infection). Cell type and time point are not known. Here the CDR3 DNA reads TGTGCCAGCAGTTCCTCCCTCATGAATACAGGGGGCCATCCCGATCGAGACACCGGGGAGCTGTTTTTT. Protein: CASSSSLMNTGGHPDRDTGELFF.